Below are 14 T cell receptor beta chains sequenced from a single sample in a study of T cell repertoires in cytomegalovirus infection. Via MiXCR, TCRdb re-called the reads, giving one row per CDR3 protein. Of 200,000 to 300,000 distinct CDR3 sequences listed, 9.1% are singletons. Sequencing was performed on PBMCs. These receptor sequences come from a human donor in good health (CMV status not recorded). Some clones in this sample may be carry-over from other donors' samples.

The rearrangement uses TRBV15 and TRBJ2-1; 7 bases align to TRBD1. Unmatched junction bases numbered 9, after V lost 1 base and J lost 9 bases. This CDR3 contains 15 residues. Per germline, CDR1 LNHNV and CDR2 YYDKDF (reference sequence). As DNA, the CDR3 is TGTGCCACCAGCAGAGCTTGGGGACAGTTAGGTGAGCAGTTCTTC. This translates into CATSRAWGQLGEQFF.

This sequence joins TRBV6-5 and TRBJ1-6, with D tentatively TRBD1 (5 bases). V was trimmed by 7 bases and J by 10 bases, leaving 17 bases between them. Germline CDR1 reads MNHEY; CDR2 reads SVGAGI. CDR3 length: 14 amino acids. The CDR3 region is CASTDQGTRSPLHF. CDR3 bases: TGTGCCAGCACCGACCAGGGAACGAGGTCACCCCTCCACTTT.

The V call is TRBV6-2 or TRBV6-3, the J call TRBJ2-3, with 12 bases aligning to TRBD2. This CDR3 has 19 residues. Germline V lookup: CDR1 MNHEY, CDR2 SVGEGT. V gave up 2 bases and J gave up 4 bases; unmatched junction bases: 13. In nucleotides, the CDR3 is TGTGCCAGCAGTTACACCACTAGCGGGAGGAGGTCTAGGGCAGATACGCAGTATTTT. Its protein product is CASSYTTSGRRSRADTQYF.

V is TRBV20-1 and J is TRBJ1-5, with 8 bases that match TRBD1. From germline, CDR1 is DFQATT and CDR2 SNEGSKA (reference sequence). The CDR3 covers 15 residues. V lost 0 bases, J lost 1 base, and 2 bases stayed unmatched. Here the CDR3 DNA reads TGCAGTGCTAGAGATCCAGGGGGCAGCAATCAGCCCCAGCATTTT. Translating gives CSARDPGGSNQPQHF.

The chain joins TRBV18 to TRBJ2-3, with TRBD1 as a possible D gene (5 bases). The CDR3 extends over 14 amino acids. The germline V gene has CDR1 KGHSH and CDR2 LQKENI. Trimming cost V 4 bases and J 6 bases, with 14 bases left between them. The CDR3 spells CASSLRVLSDTQYF. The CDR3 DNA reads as TGTGCCAGCTCACTCAGGGTACTCAGCGATACGCAGTATTTT.

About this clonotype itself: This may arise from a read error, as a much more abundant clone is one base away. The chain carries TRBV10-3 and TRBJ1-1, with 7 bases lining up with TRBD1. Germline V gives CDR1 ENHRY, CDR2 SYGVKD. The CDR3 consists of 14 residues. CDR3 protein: CATSKGTANTEAFF. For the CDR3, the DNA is TGTGCCACCAGTAAAGGGACAGCAAACACTGAAGCTTTCTTT.

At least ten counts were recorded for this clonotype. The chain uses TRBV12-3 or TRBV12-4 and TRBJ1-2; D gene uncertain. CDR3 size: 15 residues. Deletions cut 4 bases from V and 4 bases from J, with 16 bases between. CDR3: CASSSRDLGGYGYTF. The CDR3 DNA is TGTGCCAGCAGTTCCCGGGATCTAGGCGGCTATGGCTACACCTTC.

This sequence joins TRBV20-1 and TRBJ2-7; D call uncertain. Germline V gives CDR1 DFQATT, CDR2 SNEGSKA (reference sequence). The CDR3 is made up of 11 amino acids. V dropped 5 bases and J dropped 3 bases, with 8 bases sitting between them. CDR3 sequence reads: CSADAYYEQYF. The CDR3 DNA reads TGCAGTGCTGACGCATACTACGAGCAGTACTTC.

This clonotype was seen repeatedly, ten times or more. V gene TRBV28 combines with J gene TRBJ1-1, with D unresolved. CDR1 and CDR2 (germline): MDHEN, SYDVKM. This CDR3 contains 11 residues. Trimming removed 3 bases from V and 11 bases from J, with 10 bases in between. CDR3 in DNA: TGTGCCAGCAGTTTCGCCAGTCGGGCTTTCTTT. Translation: CASSFASRAFF.

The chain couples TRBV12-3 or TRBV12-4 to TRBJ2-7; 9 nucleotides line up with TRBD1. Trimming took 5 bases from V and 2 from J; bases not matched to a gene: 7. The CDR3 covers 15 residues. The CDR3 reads CASSQGQGPTYEQYF. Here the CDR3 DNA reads TGTGCCAGCAGTCAAGGACAGGGGCCTACCTACGAGCAGTACTTC.

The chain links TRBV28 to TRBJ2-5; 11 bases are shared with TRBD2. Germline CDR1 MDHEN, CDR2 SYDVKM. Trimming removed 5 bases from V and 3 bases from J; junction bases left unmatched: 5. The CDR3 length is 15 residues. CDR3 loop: CASSIVAGGKETQYF. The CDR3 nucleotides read TGTGCCAGCAGTATTGTAGCGGGGGGGAAAGAGACCCAGTACTTC.

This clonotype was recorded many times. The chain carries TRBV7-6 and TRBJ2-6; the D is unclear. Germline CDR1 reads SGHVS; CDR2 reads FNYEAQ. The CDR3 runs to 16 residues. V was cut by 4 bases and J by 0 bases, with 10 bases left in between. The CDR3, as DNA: TGTGCCAGCAGCTCGTCCGTAAGCTCTGGGGCCAACGTCCTGACTTTC. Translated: CASSSSVSSGANVLTF.

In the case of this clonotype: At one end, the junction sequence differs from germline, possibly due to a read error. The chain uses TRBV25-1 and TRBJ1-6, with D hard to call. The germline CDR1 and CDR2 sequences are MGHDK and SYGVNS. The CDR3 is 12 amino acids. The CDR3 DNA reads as TGTGCCAGCACTGAAAACGGCTTCTTCCTCCACTTT. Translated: CASTENGFFLHF.

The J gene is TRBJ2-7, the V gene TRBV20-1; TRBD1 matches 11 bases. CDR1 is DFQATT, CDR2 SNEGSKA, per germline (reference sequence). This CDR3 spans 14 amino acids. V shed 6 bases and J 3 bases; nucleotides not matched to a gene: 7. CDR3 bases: TGCAGTGCCCAACCCGGGACAGGGGGCTACGAGCAGTACTTC. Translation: CSAQPGTGGYEQYF.